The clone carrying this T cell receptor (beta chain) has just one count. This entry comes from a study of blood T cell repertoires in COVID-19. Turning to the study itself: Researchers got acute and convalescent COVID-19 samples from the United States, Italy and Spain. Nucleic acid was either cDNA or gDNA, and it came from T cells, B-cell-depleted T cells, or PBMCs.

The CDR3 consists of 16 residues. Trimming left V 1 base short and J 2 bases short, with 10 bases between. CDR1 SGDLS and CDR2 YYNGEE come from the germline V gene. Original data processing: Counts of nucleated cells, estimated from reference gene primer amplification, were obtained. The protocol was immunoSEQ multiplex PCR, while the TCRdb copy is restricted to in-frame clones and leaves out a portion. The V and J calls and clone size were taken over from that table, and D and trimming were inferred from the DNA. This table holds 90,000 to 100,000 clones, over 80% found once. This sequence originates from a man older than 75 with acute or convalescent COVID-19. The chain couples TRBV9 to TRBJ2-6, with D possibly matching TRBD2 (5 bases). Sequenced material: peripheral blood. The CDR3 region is CASSVSSGAGANVLTF. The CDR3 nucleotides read TGTGCCAGCAGCGTATCTTCCGGGGCTGGGGCCAACGTCCTGACTTTC.